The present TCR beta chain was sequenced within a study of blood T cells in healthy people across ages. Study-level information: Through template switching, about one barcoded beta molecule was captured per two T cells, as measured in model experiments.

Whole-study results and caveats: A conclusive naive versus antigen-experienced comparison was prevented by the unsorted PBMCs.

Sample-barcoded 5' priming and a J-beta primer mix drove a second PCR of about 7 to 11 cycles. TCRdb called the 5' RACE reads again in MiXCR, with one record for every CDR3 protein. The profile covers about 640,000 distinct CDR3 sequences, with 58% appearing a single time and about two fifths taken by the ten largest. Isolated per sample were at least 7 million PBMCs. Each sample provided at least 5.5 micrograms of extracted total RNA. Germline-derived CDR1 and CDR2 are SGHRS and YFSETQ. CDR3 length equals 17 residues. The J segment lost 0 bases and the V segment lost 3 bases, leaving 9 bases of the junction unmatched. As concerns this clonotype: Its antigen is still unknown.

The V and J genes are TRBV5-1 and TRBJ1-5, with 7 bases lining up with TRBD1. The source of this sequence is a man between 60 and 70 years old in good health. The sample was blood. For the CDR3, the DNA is TGCGCCAGCAGCTCCGGGACAGATGCCCTTAGCAATCAGCCCCAGCATTTT. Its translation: CASSSGTDALSNQPQHF.